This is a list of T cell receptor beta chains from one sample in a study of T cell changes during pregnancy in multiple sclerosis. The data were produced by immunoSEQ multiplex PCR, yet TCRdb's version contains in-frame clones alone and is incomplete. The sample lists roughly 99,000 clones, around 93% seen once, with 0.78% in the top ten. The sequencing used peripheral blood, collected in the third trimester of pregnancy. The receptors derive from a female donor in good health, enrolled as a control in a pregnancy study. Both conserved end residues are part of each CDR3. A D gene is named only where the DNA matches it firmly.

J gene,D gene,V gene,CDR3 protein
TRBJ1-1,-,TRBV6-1,CASSEDGWRGAFF
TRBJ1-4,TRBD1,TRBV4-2,CASSQETGQVNEKLFF
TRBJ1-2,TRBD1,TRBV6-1,CASSAKTGVWVYGYTF
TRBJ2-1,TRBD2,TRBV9,CASTFESGGKYEQFF
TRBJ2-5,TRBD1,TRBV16,CASSQSGRGETQYF
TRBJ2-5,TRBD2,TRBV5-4,CASSFAGREETQYF
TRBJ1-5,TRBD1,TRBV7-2,CASRITGGDSNQPQHF
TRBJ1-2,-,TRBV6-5,CASTPTGFEEGYTF
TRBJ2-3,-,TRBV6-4,CASSELYQASTDTQYF
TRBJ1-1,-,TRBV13,CASSLPRRHVRTEAFF
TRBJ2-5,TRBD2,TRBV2,CASSPGLAGVETQYF
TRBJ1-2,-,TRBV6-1,CASNIVGRDGYTF
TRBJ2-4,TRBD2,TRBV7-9,CASSTGLAGGLAKNIQYF
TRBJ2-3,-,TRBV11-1,CASRFARTSTDTQYF
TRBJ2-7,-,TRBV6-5,CASSMSTGVDEQYF
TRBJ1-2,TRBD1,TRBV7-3,CASSLEGTGVKGYTF
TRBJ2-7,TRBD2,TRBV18,CASSPDSGLAGSSYEQYF
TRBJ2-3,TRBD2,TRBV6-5,CASSYLGGSTQYF
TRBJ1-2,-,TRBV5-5,CASSLDQGNYGYTF
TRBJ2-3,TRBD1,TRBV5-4,CASSNSGTGADTQYF
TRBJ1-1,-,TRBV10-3,CAISGGGADEAFF
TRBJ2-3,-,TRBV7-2,CASSLVGGLGDTQYF
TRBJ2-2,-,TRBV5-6,CASNFLAQGPPKNTGELFF
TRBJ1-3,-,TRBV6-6,CASSYPRSPSGNTIYF
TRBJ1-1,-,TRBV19,CASSILGDSNTEAFF
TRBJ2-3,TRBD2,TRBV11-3,CASSLGLAGGITDTQYF
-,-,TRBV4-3,CASSLWGGVYEQYF